This is a list of T cell receptor beta chains from one sample in a study of T cell repertoires in cytomegalovirus infection. TCRdb reprocessed the reads via MiXCR and lists one record per CDR3 protein. In the table there are more than 500,000 distinct CDR3 sequences, approximately 16% of which are singletons. Material: CD8+ T cells from PBMCs. The receptors were gathered from a human donor in good health (CMV status not recorded). Some clones in this sample may be carry-over from other donors' samples. Each CDR3 is given with its conserved first and last residue. The D gene is left open where the match is weak. The listing skips clone size in some rows; elsewhere it reads once, few, many or a size class.

d_gene,v_gene,abundance,j_gene,CDR3aa
NA,TRBV9,NA,TRBJ2-7,CASSVGLGSSYEQYF
TRBD1,TRBV4-1,NA,TRBJ2-7,CASSQDEGAGREQYF
NA,TRBV5-4,NA,TRBJ2-1,CASSDPPRDSYNEQFF
NA,TRBV7-3,many,TRBJ1-1,CASSLTGGYHENTEAFF
NA,TRBV20-1,NA,TRBJ1-5,CSARDGGLNQPQHF
TRBD2,TRBV6-1,many,TRBJ2-5,CASSLRGAVQTQYF
NA,TRBV11-2,NA,TRBJ2-7,CASSLEGPEQYF
NA,TRBV20-1,NA,TRBJ2-3,CSARGGRLTDTQDF
NA,TRBV19,few,TRBJ1-2,CASSMPAQGFANYGYTF
NA,TRBV28,NA,TRBJ1-1,CASSDGQSHTEAFF
NA,TRBV12-5,many,TRBJ2-7,CASGLGPYEQYF
TRBD2,TRBV7-8,many,TRBJ2-5,CASSLAGEAPLFETQYF
NA,TRBV7-9,NA,TRBJ1-2,CASSLVMQGLNYGYTF
NA,TRBV7-9,many,TRBJ2-1,CASSLILLNNEQFF
NA,TRBV2,few,TRBJ2-1,CASSEARGANHAYNEQFF
TRBD2,TRBV12-5,many,TRBJ2-1,CASGSLAGGQNEQFF
TRBD2,TRBV9,NA,TRBJ2-2,CASSMTSGSTGELFF
NA,TRBV11-2,NA,TRBJ2-7,CASSLDRPGTGEQYF
NA,TRBV10-3,NA,TRBJ2-1,CATLEGGDNEQFF
NA,TRBV5-1,NA,TRBJ2-1,CASSLPAKREGSYNEQFF
TRBD1,TRBV7-9,many,TRBJ1-5,CASSPGWGTGDQPQHF
NA,TRBV11-2,few,TRBJ2-7,CASSLAGWKDF
NA,TRBV3-1,few,TRBJ1-1,CASSQEAGGYDTEAFF
NA,TRBV4-1,many,TRBJ1-1,CASSQGSTEAFF
NA,TRBV7-2,many,TRBJ2-2,CASSLEYTAGTGELFF
TRBD1,TRBV12-3/TRBV12-4,many,TRBJ1-1,CASSWGQGASYTEAFF
TRBD2,TRBV28,many,TRBJ2-7,CASSLNLRGGISYEQYF
TRBD1,TRBV11-2,NA,TRBJ1-2,CASSQGGGALAYGYTF
NA,TRBV7-2,many,TRBJ2-7,CASSSITYEQYF
NA,TRBV12-3/TRBV12-4,few,TRBJ1-4,CASTLQGSGEKLFF
NA,TRBV28,few,TRBJ2-7,CASSFHDILEQYF
NA,TRBV6-1,many,TRBJ1-5,CASSEVDTSNQPQHF
TRBD2,TRBV4-1,NA,TRBJ2-2,CASSGYGAGEGTGELFF
NA,TRBV7-9,once,TRBJ2-5,CASSLAVVQETQYF
TRBD1,TRBV27,many,TRBJ2-1,CASSDRGPPDNEQFF
NA,TRBV15,many,TRBJ1-5,CATSTAFELYQPQHF
NA,TRBV9,NA,TRBJ1-5,CASSPEGGGHQPQHF
TRBD2,TRBV6-1,NA,TRBJ2-5,CASSRLAGNQETQYF
NA,TRBV7-2,NA,TRBJ1-6,CASRSNWGNAPLHF
TRBD2,TRBV27,few,TRBJ2-3,CASSWPPGAGATDTQYF
TRBD1,TRBV7-9,NA,TRBJ2-5,CASSLPRGRGETQYF
TRBD1,TRBV27,NA,TRBJ1-2,CASSVRGGYGYTF
NA,TRBV7-6,NA,TRBJ1-4,CAEVQQNEKLFF
NA,TRBV11-3,NA,TRBJ1-3,CASSFDRGNTIYF
NA,TRBV14,many,TRBJ2-7,CASSQEEFEYEQYF
NA,TRBV27,NA,TRBJ1-5,CASSSLGGVDQPQHF
NA,TRBV19,many,TRBJ2-7,CASSIAEGSYEQYF
TRBD1,TRBV20-1,NA,TRBJ1-4,CSARGSGTGGFYNEKLFF
TRBD1,TRBV5-1,NA,TRBJ1-2,CASSLDGRGNSNYGYTF
TRBD2,TRBV4-2,few,TRBJ2-1,CASSHLGEGSHEQFF
TRBD2,TRBV6-1,many,TRBJ2-1,CASSEEEGLAGRYNEQFF
TRBD2,TRBV11-1,many,TRBJ2-2,CASSSLGLAGVAGELFF
NA,TRBV4-2,NA,TRBJ1-1,CASSPLTGNAEAFF
TRBD1,TRBV7-8,many,TRBJ2-5,CASSLFNRDRGHQETQYF